These 21 T cell receptor beta chains came from one sample sequenced in a study of regulatory T cells in long-lasting Graves disease (dated by TCRdb to about 2021). Read against the paper, the sample's time point label means: persistent/refractory GD, antithyroid drugs over 5 years with positive TRAb. For both TCR sequencing and RNA sequencing, RNA was extracted from PBMCs using TRIzol. Receptor amplification or capture employed multiplex PCR. Reads for this sample came from an Illumina HiSeq 4000. To build TCR beta libraries, CDR3 regions were amplified by Arm-PCR using iRepertoire HTBI primers. TCRdb's own reprocessing of the public reads used fastp at Q25 and MiXCR and kept productive beta chains. Here each entry gathers all rows of one CDR3 protein and keeps the most common genes and DNA. The sample includes 400,000 to 500,000 distinct CDR3 sequences, with less than 25% observed a single time. The ten top clones hold less than 9% of the sample.

This specimen consisted of peripheral blood mononuclear cells (PBMCs), obtained when the disease was refractory, from a patient treated with antithyroid drugs. Receptors originate from a female donor with Graves disease.

The table lists this clonotype with many counts. CDR3 loop: CASSYRKGTYEQYF. CDR3 bases: TGTGCCAGCAGTTACCGGAAGGGAACCTACGAGCAGTACTTC. J is TRBJ2-7 and V is TRBV6-5; D is undetermined. This CDR3 is 14 amino acids long. Looked up from germline, CDR1 is MNHEY and CDR2 is SVGAGI. V gave up 2 bases and J gave up 2 bases, with 10 bases separating them.

CDR3: CASSLRGSVIYNEQFF. As DNA, the CDR3 is TGTGCCAGCAGTTTGAGGGGGAGTGTGATCTACAATGAGCAGTTCTTC. This chain connects TRBV28 to TRBJ2-1; a possible D gene is TRBD1 (6 bases). V was clipped by 3 bases and J by 3 bases, with 15 bases between them. The V gene's germline CDR1 is MDHEN and CDR2 SYDVKM. This CDR3 comprises 16 residues. The variable domain in full, with the rest retrieved from reference TRBV28 and TRBJ2-1, is DVKVTQSSRYLVKRTGEKVFLECVQDMDHENMFWYRQDPGLGLRLIYFSYDVKMKEKGDIPEGYSVSREKKERFSLILESASTNQTSMYLCASSLRGSVIYNEQFFGPGTRLTVL.

This clonotype was counted many times. This rearrangement joins TRBV6-1 to TRBJ2-5, with D perhaps matching TRBD1 (6 bases). V lost 11 bases and J 0 bases, leaving 13 bases between the germline ends. CDR1 and CDR2 (germline): MNHNS, SASEGT. This CDR3 is 13 amino acids long. The CDR3 region has the DNA TGTGCCTTGAGAGGGACAAACCAAGAGACCCAGTACTTC. Amino acids: CALRGTNQETQYF.

The chain has TRBV4-2 and TRBJ2-2, with 9 bases aligning to TRBD2. J lost 7 bases, V lost 0 bases, and 9 bases had no gene match. Per germline, CDR1 LGHNA and CDR2 YNFKEQ. The CDR3 runs 17 residues. The CDR3, as DNA: TGTGCCAGCAGCCAAGATCGGCTAGCGGGGATAGGCGGGGAGCTGTTTTTT. Its protein is CASSQDRLAGIGGELFF.

Of note for this clonotype: This may stem from a read error, because a much larger clone lies one nucleotide away. The chain carries TRBV7-9 and TRBJ1-1; maybe TRBD1 (6 bases). This CDR3 has 12 residues. Germline CDR1 reads SEHNR; CDR2 reads FQNEAQ (reference sequence). V shed 5 bases and J shed 7 bases, with 11 bases lying between them. The DNA for the CDR3 is TGTGCCAGCAGCGGGACACTCGATGAAGCTTTCTTT. Protein sequence: CASSGTLDEAFF.

CDR3 sequence: CASSESSLETQYF. Written as DNA, the CDR3 is TGCGCCAGCAGTGAATCTAGCCTAGAGACCCAGTACTTC. The gene calls are TRBV10-2 and TRBJ2-5, with a weak D call TRBD2 (5 bases). CDR1 WSHSY and CDR2 SAAADI come from the germline V gene. The V and J ends lost 3 bases and 4 bases respectively, with 9 bases between them. The length of the CDR3 is 13 residues.

Ten or more counts support this clonotype. V usage is TRBV28 and J usage is TRBJ1-2, with TRBD1 as a possible D gene (6 bases). The CDR3 extends over 15 amino acids. V was cut by 8 bases and J by 1 base, with 17 bases left in between. Germline V gene sequence: CDR1 MDHEN, CDR2 SYDVKM. DNA for the CDR3: TGTGCCAGCCGAGCCACTGACAGGCATAACTATGGCTACACCTTC. Translating it yields CASRATDRHNYGYTF.

This clonotype was seen repeatedly, ten times or more. CDR3 bases: TGTGCCAGCAGTTACCACGCCAATTCACCCCTCCACTTT. Translated, it gives CASSYHANSPLHF. The genes are TRBV6-5 and TRBJ1-6; D remains ambiguous. The length of the CDR3 is 13 residues. With 2 bases removed from V and 7 bases from J, the gap between germline ends came to 6 bases. Per germline, CDR1 MNHEY and CDR2 SVGAGI.

The chain joins TRBV4-1 to TRBJ2-5; TRBD2 is a possible D gene (5 bases). This CDR3 region has 14 residues. The germline V gene has CDR1 MGHRA and CDR2 YSYEKL. Trimming shortened V by 3 bases and J by 3 bases, and 11 bases separated the two germline ends. CDR3: CASSQVGAEETQYF. The DNA for the CDR3 is TGCGCCAGCAGCCAGGTTGGAGCGGAAGAGACCCAGTACTTC.

This clonotype was picked up a small number of times. The chain carries TRBV6-5 and TRBJ1-1; D is uncertain. The CDR3 loop spans 15 amino acids. Trimming pared 0 bases from V and 1 base from J, leaving 9 bases between. Germline CDR1 and CDR2: MNHEY and SVGAGI. Here the CDR3 DNA reads TGTGCCAGCAGTTACTCGCTGGGCCCGAACACTGAAGCTTTCTTT. As protein: CASSYSLGPNTEAFF.

This clonotype was recorded many times. The rearrangement links TRBV20-1 to TRBJ2-7; no firm D call. Germline V gene sequence: CDR1 DFQATT, CDR2 SNEGSKA (reference sequence). CDR3 length: 11 residues. Trimming took off 8 bases at V and 3 bases at J, with 11 bases between the two ends. The CDR3 loop is CSHNGFYEQYF. The DNA for the CDR3 is TGCAGTCATAACGGATTCTACGAGCAGTACTTC.

The rearrangement joins TRBV7-2 to TRBJ2-2; TRBD2 might be the D (5 bases). Trimming took 5 bases from V and 6 from J, leaving 13 bases between them. Germline V gene data show CDR1 as SGHTA and CDR2 as FQGNSA. The CDR3 contains 14 residues. In DNA, the CDR3 is TGTGCCAGCAGCAAGGACTGGTTGTCCGGGGAGCTGTTTTTT. Amino acids: CASSKDWLSGELFF.

This clonotype was counted ten times or more. This sequence joins TRBV11-2 and TRBJ2-7, with a tentative D call TRBD1 (6 bases). V was cut by 4 bases and J by 4 bases, with 14 bases left in between. The CDR3 runs to 14 residues. Germline loops: CDR1 SGHAT, CDR2 FQNNGV. In DNA form, the CDR3 reads TGTGCCAGCAGCTCCAACACAGGGCGATACGAGCAGTACTTC. This gives the protein CASSSNTGRYEQYF.

This clonotype has at least ten counts. The V gene is TRBV6-5, the J gene TRBJ2-7; D gene ambiguous. V lost 2 bases, J lost 4 bases, and 6 bases lay in between. This CDR3 is 12 amino acids long. The germline V gene has CDR1 MNHEY and CDR2 SVGAGI. This CDR3 reads CASSYSVYEQYF. The CDR3 nucleotides are TGTGCCAGCAGTTACAGTGTATACGAGCAGTACTTC.

The rearrangement links TRBV7-9 to TRBJ2-7; TRBD2 matches at 7 bases. The CDR3 covers 13 residues. The trim removed 11 bases at V and 4 bases at J, leaving 11 bases unmatched. Germline lookup yields CDR1 SEHNR and CDR2 FQNEAQ (reference sequence). The CDR3 DNA is TGTGCCTGGGGGGAGGGAGCGCGGTACGAGCAGTACTTC. Protein: CAWGEGARYEQYF. The variable domain in full, with the rest retrieved from reference TRBV7-9 and TRBJ2-7, is DTGVSQNPRHKITKRGQNVTFRCDPISEHNRLYWYRQTLGQGPEFLTYFQNEAQLEKSRLLSDRFSAERPKGSFSTLEIQRTEQGDSAMYLCAWGEGARYEQYFGPGTRLTVT.

The chain is built from TRBV18 and TRBJ2-2, with D hard to call. V lost 2 bases and J lost 5, with 12 bases in between. CDR1 is KGHSH, CDR2 LQKENI, per germline. The CDR3 is 15 amino acids. CDR3 sequence: CASSPVQTRTGELFF. CDR3 sequence (DNA): TGTGCCAGCTCACCAGTCCAGACGCGAACCGGGGAGCTGTTTTTT.

The chain links TRBV10-3 to TRBJ1-1, with TRBD1 identical over 7 bases. This CDR3 is built from 15 residues. The germline V gene has CDR1 ENHRY and CDR2 SYGVKD. V shed 3 bases, J shed 1 base, and the junction held 5 bases outside the gene matches. The CDR3 region is CAISDTGTANTEAFF. CDR3 sequence (DNA): TGTGCCATCAGTGATACCGGGACAGCGAACACTGAAGCTTTCTTT.

This clonotype showed up just a few times. This may be a read error, as it is one base from a much larger clone. The chain recombines TRBV11-2 with TRBJ2-7, with TRBD2 identical over 8 bases. Germline values: CDR1 SGHAT, CDR2 FQNNGV. The CDR3 has 14 amino acids. In DNA, the CDR3 is TGTGTCAGCAGCCCGGGGGGGGGGCGCCACGAGCAGTACTTC. It yields the protein CVSSPGGGRHEQYF. Filled out from reference TRBV11-2 and TRBJ2-7, the complete variable domain reads EAGVAQSPRYKIIEKRQSVAFWCNPISGHATLYWYQQILGQGPKLLIQFQNNGVVDDSQLPKDRFSAERLKGVDSTLKIQPAKLEDSAVYLCVSSPGGGRHEQYFGPGTRLTVT.

Of note for this clonotype: At one end, the junction sequence differs from germline, possibly due to a read error. The CDR3 DNA reads TGTGTCAGCAGCTTAGCACAGGCGGGCGTCCACGAGCAGTACTTC. As protein: CVSSLAQAGVHEQYF. This chain links TRBV7-3 with TRBJ2-7; TRBD1 or TRBD2 may be the D gene (5 bases each). This CDR3 is built from 15 residues. Germline V gene data show CDR1 as SGHTA and CDR2 as FQGTGA.

This sequence joins TRBV25-1 and TRBJ2-6; TRBD1 agrees at 9 bases. Germline assignment: CDR1 MGHDK and CDR2 SYGVNS. This CDR3 is 17 amino acids long. The V segment lost 4 bases and the J segment 1 base; nucleotides outside the gene matches: 5. CDR3: CASSAQQGASGANVLTF. The CDR3 bases are TGTGCCAGCAGTGCCCAACAGGGGGCATCTGGGGCCAACGTCCTGACTTTC.

The V call is TRBV6-1, the J call TRBJ1-1, with a weak D call TRBD1 (6 bases). The CDR3 is made up of 18 amino acids. The V and J ends lost 6 bases and 0 bases respectively, with 23 bases between them. Germline V gene data show CDR1 as MNHNS and CDR2 as SASEGT. The CDR3 reads CASRDDTAGGLLNTEAFF. CDR3 nucleotide sequence: TGTGCCAGCAGAGACGACACCGCCGGGGGGCTTTTGAACACTGAAGCTTTCTTT.